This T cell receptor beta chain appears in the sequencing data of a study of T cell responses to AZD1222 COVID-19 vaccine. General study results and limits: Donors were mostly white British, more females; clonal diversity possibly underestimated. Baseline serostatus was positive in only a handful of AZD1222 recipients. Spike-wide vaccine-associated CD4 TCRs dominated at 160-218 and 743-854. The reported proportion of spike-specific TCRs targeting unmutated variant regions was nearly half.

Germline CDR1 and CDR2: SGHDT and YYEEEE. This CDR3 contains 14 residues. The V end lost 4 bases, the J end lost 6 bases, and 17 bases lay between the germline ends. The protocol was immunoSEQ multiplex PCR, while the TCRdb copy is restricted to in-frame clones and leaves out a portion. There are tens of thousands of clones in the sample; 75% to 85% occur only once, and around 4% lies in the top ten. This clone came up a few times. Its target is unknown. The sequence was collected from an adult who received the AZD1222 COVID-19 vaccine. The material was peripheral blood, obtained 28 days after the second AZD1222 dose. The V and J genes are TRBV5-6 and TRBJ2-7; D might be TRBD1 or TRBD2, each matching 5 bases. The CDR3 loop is CASSRGTLLSEQYF. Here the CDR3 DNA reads TGTGCCAGCAGCAGAGGGACCCTTCTCTCCGAGCAGTACTTC.